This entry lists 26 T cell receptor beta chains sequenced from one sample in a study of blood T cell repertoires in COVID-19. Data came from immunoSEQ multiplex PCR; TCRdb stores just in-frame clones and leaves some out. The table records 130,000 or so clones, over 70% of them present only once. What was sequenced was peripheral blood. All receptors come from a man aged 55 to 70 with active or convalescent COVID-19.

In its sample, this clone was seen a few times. The CDR3 nucleotides are TGTGCCAGCAGCTATGGCCGGGGCACTGAAGCTTTCTTT. This gives the protein CASSYGRGTEAFF. This sequence joins TRBV5-4 and TRBJ1-1; the D is unclear. CDR1 is SGHNT, CDR2 YYREEE, per germline (reference sequence). With 3 bases removed from V and 4 bases from J, the gap between germline ends came to 10 bases. This CDR3 has 13 residues. The full variable domain, rest sourced from reference TRBV5-4 and TRBJ1-1, is ETGVTQSPTHLIKTRGQQVTLRCSSQSGHNTVSWYQQALGQGPQFIFQYYREEENGRGNFPPRFSGLQFPNYSSELNVNALELDDSALYLCASSYGRGTEAFFGQGTRLTVV.

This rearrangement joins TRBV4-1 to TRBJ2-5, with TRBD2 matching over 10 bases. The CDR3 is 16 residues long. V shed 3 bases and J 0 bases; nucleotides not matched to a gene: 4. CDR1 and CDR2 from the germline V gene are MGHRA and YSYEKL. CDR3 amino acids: CASSQGTSAYQETQYF. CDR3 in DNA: TGCGCCAGCAGCCAGGGGACTAGCGCGTACCAAGAGACCCAGTACTTC.

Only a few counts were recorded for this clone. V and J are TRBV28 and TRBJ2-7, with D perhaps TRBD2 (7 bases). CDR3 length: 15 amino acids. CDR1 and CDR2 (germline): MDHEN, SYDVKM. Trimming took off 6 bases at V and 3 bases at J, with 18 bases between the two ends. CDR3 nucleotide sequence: TGTGCCAGCAGCCAAGGGGGGGCAGGGATCTACGAGCAGTACTTC. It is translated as CASSQGGAGIYEQYF.

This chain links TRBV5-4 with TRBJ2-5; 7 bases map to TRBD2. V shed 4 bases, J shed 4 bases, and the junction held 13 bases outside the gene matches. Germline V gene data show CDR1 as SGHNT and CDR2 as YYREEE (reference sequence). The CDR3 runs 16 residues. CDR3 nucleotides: TGTGCCAGCAGCCCCGTAGTGGCGGGAGAATCAGAGACCCAGTACTTC. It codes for CASSPVVAGESETQYF.

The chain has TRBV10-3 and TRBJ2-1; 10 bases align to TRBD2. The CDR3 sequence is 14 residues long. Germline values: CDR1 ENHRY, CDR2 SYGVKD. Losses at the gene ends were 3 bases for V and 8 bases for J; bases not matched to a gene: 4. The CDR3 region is CAISETSGIYEQFF. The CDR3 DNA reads TGTGCCATCAGTGAAACTAGCGGGATCTATGAGCAGTTCTTC.

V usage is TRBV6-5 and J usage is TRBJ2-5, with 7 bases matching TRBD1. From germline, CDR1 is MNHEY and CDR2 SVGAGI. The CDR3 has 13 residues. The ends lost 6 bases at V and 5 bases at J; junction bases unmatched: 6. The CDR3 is CASRKTGRETQYF. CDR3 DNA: TGTGCCAGCAGGAAGACAGGGCGCGAGACCCAGTACTTC.

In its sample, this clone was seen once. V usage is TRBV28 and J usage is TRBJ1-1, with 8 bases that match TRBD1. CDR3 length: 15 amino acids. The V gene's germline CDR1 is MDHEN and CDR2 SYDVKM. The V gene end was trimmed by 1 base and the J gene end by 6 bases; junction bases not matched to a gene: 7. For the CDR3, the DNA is TGTGCCAGCAGTTTATTGGGCAGGGGGCCGCCTGAAGCTTTCTTT. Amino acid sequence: CASSLLGRGPPEAFF.

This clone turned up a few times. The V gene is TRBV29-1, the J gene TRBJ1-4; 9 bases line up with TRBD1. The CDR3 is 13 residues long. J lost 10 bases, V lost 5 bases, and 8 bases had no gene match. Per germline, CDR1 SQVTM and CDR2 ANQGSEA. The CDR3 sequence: CSVTGQGVGKLFF. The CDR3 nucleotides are TGCAGCGTTACGGGACAGGGAGTGGGAAAACTGTTTTTT.

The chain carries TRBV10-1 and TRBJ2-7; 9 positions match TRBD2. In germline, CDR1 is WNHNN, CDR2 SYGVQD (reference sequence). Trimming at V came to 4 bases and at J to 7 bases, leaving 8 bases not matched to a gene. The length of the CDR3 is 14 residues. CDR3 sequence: CASSAAGGPGEQYF. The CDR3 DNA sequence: TGCGCCAGCAGTGCGGCGGGAGGGCCGGGAGAGCAGTACTTC.

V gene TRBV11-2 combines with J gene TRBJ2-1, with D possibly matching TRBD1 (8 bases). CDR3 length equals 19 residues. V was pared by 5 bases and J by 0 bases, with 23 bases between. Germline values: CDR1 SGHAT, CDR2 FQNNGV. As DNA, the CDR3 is TGTGCCAGCAGCCCCCAACAGGGGGGAACTAGCGACTCCTACAATGAGCAGTTCTTC. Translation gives CASSPQQGGTSDSYNEQFF.

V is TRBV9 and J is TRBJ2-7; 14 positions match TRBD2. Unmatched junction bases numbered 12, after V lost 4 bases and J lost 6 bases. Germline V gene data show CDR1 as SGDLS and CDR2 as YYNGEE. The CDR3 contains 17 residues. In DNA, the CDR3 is TGTGCCAGCAGCCCCAGACAGGGACTAGCGGGAGTCAGCGAGCAGTACTTC. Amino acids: CASSPRQGLAGVSEQYF.

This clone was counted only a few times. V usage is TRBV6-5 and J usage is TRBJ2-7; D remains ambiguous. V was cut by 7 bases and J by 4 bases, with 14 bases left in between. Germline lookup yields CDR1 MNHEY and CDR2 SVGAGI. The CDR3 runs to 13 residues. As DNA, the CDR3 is TGTGCCAGCACTACCTCGTACGGGTACGAGCAGTACTTC. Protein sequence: CASTTSYGYEQYF.

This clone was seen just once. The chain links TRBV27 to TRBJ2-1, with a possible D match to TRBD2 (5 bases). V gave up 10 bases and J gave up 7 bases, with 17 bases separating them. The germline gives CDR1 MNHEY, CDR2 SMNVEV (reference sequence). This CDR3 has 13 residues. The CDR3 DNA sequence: TGTGCCACCACCCGGGGAATAGGAAATGAGCAGTTCTTC. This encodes CATTRGIGNEQFF.

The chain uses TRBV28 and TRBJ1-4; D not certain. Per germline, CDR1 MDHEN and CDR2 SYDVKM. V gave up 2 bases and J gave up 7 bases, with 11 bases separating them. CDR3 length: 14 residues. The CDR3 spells CASSLIRFSEKLFF. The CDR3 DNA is TGTGCCAGCAGTTTAATCAGGTTTAGTGAAAAACTGTTTTTT.

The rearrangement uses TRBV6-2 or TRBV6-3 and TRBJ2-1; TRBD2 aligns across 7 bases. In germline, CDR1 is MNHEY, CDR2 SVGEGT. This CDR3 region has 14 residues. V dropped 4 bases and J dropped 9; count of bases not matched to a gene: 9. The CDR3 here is CASSSSIQRGEQFF. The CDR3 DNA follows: TGTGCCAGCAGTTCCTCGATACAGCGGGGTGAGCAGTTCTTC.

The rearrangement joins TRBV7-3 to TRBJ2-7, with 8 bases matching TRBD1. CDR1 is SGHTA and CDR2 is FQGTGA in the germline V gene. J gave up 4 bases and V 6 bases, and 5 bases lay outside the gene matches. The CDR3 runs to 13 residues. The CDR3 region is CASSIGQGYEQYF. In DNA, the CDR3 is TGTGCCAGCAGTATTGGACAGGGATACGAGCAGTACTTC.

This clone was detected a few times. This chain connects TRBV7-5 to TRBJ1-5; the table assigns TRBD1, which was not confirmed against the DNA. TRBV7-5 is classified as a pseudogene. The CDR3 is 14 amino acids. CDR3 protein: CARSRDRGDQPQHF. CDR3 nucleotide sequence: TGTGCCAGAAGCCGCGACAGGGGGGATCAGCCCCAGCATTTT.

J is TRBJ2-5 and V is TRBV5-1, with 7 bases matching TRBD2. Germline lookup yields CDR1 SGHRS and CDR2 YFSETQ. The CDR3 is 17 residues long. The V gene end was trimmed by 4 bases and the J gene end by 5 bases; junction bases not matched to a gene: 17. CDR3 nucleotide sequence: TGCGCCAGCAGCCCCGGCTTCGTGGGAGGGCCAACGGAGACCCAGTACTTC. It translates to CASSPGFVGGPTETQYF.

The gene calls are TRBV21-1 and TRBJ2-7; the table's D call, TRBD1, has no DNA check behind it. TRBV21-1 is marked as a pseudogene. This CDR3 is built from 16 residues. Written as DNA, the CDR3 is TGTGCCAGCAGCAAAGCTTGGGCCCTACCTAAGGACGAGCAGTACTTC. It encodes CASSKAWALPKDEQYF.

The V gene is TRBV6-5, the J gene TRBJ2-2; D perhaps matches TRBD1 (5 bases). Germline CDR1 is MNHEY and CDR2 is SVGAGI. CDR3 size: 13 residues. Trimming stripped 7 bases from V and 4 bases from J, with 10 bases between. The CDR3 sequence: CASKGFITGELFF. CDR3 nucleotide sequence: TGTGCCAGCAAGGGGTTCATCACCGGGGAGCTGTTTTTT.

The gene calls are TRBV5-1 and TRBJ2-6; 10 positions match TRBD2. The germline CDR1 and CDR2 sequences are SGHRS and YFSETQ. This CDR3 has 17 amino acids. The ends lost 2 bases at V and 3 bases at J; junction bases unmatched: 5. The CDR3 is CASSLSGTSVGANVLTF. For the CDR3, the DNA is TGCGCCAGCAGCTTATCCGGGACTAGCGTTGGGGCCAACGTCCTGACTTTC.

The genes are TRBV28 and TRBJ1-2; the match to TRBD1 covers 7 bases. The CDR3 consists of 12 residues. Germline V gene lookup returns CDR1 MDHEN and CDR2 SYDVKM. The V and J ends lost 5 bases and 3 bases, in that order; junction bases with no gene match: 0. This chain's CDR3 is CASSTGDYGYTF. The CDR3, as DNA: TGTGCCAGCAGTACAGGGGACTATGGCTACACCTTC.

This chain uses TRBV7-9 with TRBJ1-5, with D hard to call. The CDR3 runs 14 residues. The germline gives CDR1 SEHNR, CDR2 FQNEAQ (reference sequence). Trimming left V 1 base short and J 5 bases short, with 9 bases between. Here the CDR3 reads CASSLGAADQPQHF. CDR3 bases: TGTGCCAGCAGCTTAGGGGCAGCGGATCAGCCCCAGCATTTT.

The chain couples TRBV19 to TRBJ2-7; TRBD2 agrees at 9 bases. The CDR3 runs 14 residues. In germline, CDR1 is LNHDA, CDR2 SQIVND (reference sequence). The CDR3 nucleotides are TGTGCTTCGGCGGCGGGAGGGTCCCTCTACGAGCAGTACTTC. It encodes CASAAGGSLYEQYF.

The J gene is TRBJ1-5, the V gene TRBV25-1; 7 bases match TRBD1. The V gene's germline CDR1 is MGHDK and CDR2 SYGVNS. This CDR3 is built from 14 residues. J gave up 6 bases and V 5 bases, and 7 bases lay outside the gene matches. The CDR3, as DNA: TGTGCCAGCAGTCAGACAGGGCGAAGTCAGCCCCAGCATTTT. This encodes CASSQTGRSQPQHF.

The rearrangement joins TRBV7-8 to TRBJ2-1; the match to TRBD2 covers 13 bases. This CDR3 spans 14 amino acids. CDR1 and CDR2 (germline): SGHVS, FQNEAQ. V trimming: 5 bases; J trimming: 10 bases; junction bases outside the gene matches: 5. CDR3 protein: CASSRTSGSGEQFF. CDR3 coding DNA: TGTGCCAGCAGCCGGACTAGCGGGAGTGGGGAGCAGTTCTTC.